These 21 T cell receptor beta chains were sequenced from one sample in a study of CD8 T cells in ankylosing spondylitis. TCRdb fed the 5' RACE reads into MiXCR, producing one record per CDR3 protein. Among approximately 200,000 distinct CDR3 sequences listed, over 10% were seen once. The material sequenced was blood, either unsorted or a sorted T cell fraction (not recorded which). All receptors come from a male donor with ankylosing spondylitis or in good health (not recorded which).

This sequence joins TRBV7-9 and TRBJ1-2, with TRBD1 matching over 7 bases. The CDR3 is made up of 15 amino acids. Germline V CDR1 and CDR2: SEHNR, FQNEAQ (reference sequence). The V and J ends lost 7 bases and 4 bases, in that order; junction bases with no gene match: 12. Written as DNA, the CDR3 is TGTGCCAGCACCCTATCCGAGGGGGCGGGCTATGGCTACACCTTC. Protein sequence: CASTLSEGAGYGYTF.

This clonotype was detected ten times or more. CDR3 coding DNA: TGTGCCAGCAGCTTTGCGGAGACCCAGTACTTC. It codes for CASSFAETQYF. The rearrangement uses TRBV5-5 and TRBJ2-5; D is undetermined. The CDR3 extends over 11 amino acids. Between the trimmed V and J ends, which lost 2 bases and 5 bases, there was a span of 4 bases. CDR1 and CDR2 from the germline V gene are SGHKS and YYEKEE (reference sequence).

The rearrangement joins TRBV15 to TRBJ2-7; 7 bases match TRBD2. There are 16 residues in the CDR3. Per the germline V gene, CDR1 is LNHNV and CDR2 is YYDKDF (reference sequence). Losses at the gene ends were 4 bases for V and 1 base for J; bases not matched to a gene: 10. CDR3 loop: CATSTRGGDGSYEQYF. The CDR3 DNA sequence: TGTGCCACCAGCACCCGTGGGGGGGACGGATCCTACGAGCAGTACTTC.

DNA for the CDR3: TGTGCCACCAGTGAGGGCAGGAATCAGCCCCAGCATTTT. This sequence encodes CATSEGRNQPQHF. This sequence joins TRBV24-1 and TRBJ1-5; D call uncertain. V was cut by 4 bases and J by 4 bases, with 7 bases left in between. From germline, CDR1 is KGHDR and CDR2 SFDVKD. CDR3 size: 13 residues.

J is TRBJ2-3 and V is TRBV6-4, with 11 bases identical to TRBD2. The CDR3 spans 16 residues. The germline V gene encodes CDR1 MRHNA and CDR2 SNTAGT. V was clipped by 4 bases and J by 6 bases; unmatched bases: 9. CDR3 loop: CASSGGSGGAPDTQYF. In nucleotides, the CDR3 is TGTGCCAGCAGTGGGGGTAGCGGGGGGGCCCCGGATACGCAGTATTTT.

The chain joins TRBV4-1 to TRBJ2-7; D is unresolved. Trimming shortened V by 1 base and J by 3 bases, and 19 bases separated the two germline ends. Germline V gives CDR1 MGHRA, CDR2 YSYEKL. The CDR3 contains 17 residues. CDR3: CASSQVASPRLIYEQYF. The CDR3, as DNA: TGCGCCAGCAGCCAAGTCGCCTCGCCCCGGTTGATCTACGAGCAGTACTTC.

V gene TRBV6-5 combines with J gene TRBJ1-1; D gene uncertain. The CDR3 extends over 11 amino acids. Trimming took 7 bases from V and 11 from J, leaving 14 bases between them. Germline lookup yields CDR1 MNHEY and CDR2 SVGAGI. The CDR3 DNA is TGTGCCAGCAAATTCGGTAGCCTGGCTTTCTTT. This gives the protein CASKFGSLAFF.

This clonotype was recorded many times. The CDR3 DNA reads as TGTGCCAGCAGTGATTTACCCATCACAGATACGCAGTATTTT. Translated: CASSDLPITDTQYF. J is TRBJ2-3 and V is TRBV2; D gene ambiguous. Germline CDR1 is SNHLY and CDR2 is FYNNEI. CDR3 length: 14 residues. V lost 3 bases to trimming and J lost 2 bases, with 9 bases between them. Complete variable domain (other parts from reference TRBV2 and TRBJ2-3): EPEVTQTPSHQVTQMGQEVILRCVPISNHLYFYWYRQILGQKVEFLVSFYNNEISEKSEIFDDQFSVERPDGSNFTLKIRSTKLEDSAMYFCASSDLPITDTQYFGPGTRLTVL.

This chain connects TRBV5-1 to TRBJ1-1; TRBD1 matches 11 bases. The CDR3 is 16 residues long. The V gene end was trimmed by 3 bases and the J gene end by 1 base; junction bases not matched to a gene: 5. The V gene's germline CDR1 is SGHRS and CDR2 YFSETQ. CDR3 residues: CASSSDRGQSNTEAFF. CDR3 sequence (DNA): TGCGCCAGCAGCTCGGACAGGGGGCAATCGAACACTGAAGCTTTCTTT.

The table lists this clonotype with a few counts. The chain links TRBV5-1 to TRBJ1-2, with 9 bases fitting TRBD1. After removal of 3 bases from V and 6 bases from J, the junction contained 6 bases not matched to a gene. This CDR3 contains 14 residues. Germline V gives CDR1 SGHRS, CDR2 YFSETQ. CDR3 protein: CASSSRQGENGYTF. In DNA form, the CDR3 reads TGCGCCAGCAGCTCAAGACAGGGGGAGAATGGCTACACCTTC.

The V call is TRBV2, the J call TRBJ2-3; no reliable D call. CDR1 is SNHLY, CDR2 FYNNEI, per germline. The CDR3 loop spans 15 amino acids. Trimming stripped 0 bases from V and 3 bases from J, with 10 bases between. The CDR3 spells CASSEALSLTDTQYF. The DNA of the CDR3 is TGTGCCAGCAGTGAAGCGCTAAGTTTAACAGATACGCAGTATTTT.

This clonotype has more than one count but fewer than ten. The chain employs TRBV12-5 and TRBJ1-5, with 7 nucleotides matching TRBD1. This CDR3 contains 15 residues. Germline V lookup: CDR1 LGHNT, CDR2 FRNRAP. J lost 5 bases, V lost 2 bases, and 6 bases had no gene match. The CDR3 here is CASGLTTGFDQPQHF. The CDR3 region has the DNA TGTGCTAGTGGTTTGACGACAGGGTTTGATCAGCCCCAGCATTTT.

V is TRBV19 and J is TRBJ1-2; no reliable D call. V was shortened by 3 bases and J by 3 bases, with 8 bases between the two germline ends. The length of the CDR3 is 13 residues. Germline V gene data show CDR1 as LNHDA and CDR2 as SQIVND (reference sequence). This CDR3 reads CASSIEWDYGYTF. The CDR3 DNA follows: TGTGCCAGTAGTATTGAGTGGGACTATGGCTACACCTTC.

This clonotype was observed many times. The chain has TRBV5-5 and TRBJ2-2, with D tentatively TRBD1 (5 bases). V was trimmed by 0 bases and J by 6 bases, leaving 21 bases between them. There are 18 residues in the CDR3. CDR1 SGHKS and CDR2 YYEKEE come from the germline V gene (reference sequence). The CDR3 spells CASSLAAPTDSLAGELFF. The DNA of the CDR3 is TGTGCCAGCAGCTTGGCCGCCCCGACAGATTCTTTGGCCGGGGAGCTGTTTTTT.

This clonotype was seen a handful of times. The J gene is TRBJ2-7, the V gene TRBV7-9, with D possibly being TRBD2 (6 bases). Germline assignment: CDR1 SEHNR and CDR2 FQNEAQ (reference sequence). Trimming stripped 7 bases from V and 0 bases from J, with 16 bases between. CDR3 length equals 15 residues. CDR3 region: CASTPRDSPSYEQYF. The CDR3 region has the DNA TGTGCCAGCACCCCCCGGGACTCCCCCTCCTACGAGCAGTACTTC.

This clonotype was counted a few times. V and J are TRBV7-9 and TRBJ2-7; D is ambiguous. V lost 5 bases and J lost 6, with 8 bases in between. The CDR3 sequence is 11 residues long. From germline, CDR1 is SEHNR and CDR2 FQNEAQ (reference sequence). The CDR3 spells CASSQVVEQYF. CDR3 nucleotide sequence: TGTGCCAGCAGCCAGGTGGTCGAGCAGTACTTC.

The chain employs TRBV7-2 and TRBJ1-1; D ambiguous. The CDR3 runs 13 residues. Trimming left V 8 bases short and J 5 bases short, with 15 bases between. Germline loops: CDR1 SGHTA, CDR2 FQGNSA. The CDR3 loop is CASGAGKKTEAFF. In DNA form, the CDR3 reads TGTGCCAGCGGAGCGGGGAAAAAAACTGAAGCTTTCTTT.

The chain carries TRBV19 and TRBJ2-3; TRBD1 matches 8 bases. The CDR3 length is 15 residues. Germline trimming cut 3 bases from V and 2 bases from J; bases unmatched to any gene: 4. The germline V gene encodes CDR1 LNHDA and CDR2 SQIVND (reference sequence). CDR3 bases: TGTGCCAGTAGTATCGGGACAGGATACACAGATACGCAGTATTTT. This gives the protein CASSIGTGYTDTQYF.

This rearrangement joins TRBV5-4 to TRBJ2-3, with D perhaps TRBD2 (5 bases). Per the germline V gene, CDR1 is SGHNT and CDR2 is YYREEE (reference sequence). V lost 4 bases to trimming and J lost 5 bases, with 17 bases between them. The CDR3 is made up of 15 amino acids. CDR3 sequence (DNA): TGTGCCAGCAGCCCGACCGGCGGGCCGCAAGATACGCAGTATTTT. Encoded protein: CASSPTGGPQDTQYF.

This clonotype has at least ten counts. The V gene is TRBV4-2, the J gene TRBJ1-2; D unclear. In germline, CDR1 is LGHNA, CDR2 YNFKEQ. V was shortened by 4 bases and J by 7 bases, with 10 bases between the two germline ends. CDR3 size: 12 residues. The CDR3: CASSPWEGGYTF. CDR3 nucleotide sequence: TGTGCCAGCAGCCCCTGGGAGGGTGGCTACACCTTC.

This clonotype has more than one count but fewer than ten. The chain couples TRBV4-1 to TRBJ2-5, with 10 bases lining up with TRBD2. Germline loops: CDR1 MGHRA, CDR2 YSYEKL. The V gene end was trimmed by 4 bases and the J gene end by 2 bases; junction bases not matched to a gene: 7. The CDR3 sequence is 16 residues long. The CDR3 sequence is CASSRRLAGAQETQYF. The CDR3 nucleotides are TGCGCCAGCAGCCGGCGCCTAGCGGGGGCTCAAGAGACCCAGTACTTC.